This entry lists 10 T cell receptor beta chains sequenced from one sample in a study of cytomegalovirus exposure and HLA in healthy donors. Primers: 60 Vbeta forward and 13 Jbeta reverse. Repertoires were generated with immunoSEQ multiplex PCR, while TCRdb's copy carries only in-frame clones and drops some. The profile shows about 90,000 clones, under 80% of them singletons. Input material: PBMCs. Every receptor here comes from a man younger than 45 in good health and CMV-seropositive.

The chain couples TRBV6-5 to TRBJ2-7, with D tentatively TRBD1 (5 bases). The V gene's germline CDR1 is MNHEY and CDR2 SVGAGI. The CDR3 spans 14 residues. Trimming took off 4 bases at V and 6 bases at J, with 16 bases between the two ends. Here the CDR3 reads CASSSQGGVGEQYF. The CDR3 nucleotides read TGTGCCAGCAGTTCCCAGGGTGGGGTTGGCGAGCAGTACTTC.

The V and J genes are TRBV15 and TRBJ1-4; D might be TRBD1 (6 bases). The CDR3 totals 13 residues. Trimming stripped 1 base from V and 7 bases from J, with 7 bases between. CDR1 LNHNV and CDR2 YYDKDF come from the germline V gene (reference sequence). The CDR3 nucleotides are TGTGCCACCAGCAGAGGGACAGCTGAAAAACTGTTTTTT. It specifies CATSRGTAEKLFF.

The V call is TRBV2, the J call TRBJ2-1; 13 bases fit TRBD2. The CDR3 length is 16 residues. The J segment lost 6 bases and the V segment lost 5 bases, leaving 7 bases of the junction unmatched. In germline, CDR1 is SNHLY, CDR2 FYNNEI. The CDR3 spells CASSPPGLAGINEQFF. In DNA, the CDR3 is TGTGCCAGCAGTCCCCCGGGACTAGCGGGAATCAATGAGCAGTTCTTC.

V gene TRBV9 combines with J gene TRBJ1-5; D is ambiguous. CDR1 is SGDLS, CDR2 YYNGEE, per germline. Trimming stripped 2 bases from V and 5 bases from J, with 11 bases between. The CDR3 consists of 14 residues. The chain's CDR3 is CASSVAGLDQPQHF. The CDR3 nucleotides read TGTGCCAGCAGCGTCGCCGGTCTGGATCAGCCCCAGCATTTT.

The chain links TRBV15 to TRBJ1-5; TRBD1 agrees at 7 bases. V gave up 3 bases and J gave up 7 bases; unmatched junction bases: 9. The CDR3 has 15 amino acids. In germline, CDR1 is LNHNV, CDR2 YYDKDF (reference sequence). The CDR3, as DNA: TGTGCCACCAGCAGGGGACAACAGGGGCTGCAGCCCCAGCATTTT. This gives the protein CATSRGQQGLQPQHF.

The table lists this clone with a few counts. The chain links TRBV28 to TRBJ1-3, with TRBD1 matching 8 bases. The germline gives CDR1 MDHEN, CDR2 SYDVKM. This CDR3 is built from 18 residues. Trimming at V came to 3 bases and at J to 4 bases, leaving 14 bases not matched to a gene. The CDR3 sequence is CASSFDPGSRGRGNTIYF. In DNA, the CDR3 is TGTGCCAGCAGTTTTGATCCTGGATCCAGGGGGCGCGGAAACACCATATATTTT.

The gene calls are TRBV2 and TRBJ2-7; 7 nucleotides match TRBD1. The CDR3 has 15 residues. CDR1 and CDR2 from the germline V gene are SNHLY and FYNNEI. V lost 1 base to trimming and J lost 0 bases; unmatched junction nucleotides: 3. CDR3 amino acids: CASSEGTGLSYEQYF. CDR3 bases: TGTGCCAGCAGTGAAGGGACAGGTCTCTCCTACGAGCAGTACTTC.

The rearrangement uses TRBV5-1 and TRBJ2-7; TRBD1 is a possible D gene (6 bases). The CDR3 covers 14 residues. Germline values: CDR1 SGHRS, CDR2 YFSETQ. V was trimmed by 0 bases and J by 3 bases, leaving 10 bases between them. CDR3 DNA: TGCGCCAGCAGCTTGGACAGGGCACACTACGAGCAGTACTTC. Translated: CASSLDRAHYEQYF.

This clone has only a few counts. The chain combines TRBV5-1 with TRBJ1-1, with D possibly being TRBD1 (6 bases). Germline assignment: CDR1 SGHRS and CDR2 YFSETQ. This CDR3 is 15 amino acids long. Trimming took 4 bases from V and 3 from J, leaving 16 bases between them. CDR3 region: CASSPRGGGDTEAFF. CDR3 DNA: TGCGCCAGCAGCCCAAGGGGGGGAGGTGACACTGAAGCTTTCTTT.

The gene calls are TRBV4-3 and TRBJ1-1; unclear D gene. Germline values: CDR1 LGHNA, CDR2 YSLEER. The CDR3 loop spans 14 amino acids. Trimming removed 0 bases from V and 2 bases from J, with 7 bases in between. The CDR3 DNA reads TGCGCCAGCAGCCAAGACGGGGTTAACACTGAAGCTTTCTTT. Residues: CASSQDGVNTEAFF.